The clone carrying this T cell receptor beta chain was seen repeatedly, ten times or more. Generation of TCR beta libraries employed quantitative 5'-RACE incorporating molecular barcodes. TCRdb reprocessed the 5' RACE reads with MiXCR, giving one entry per CDR3 protein. This sample has roughly 48,000 distinct CDR3 sequences, with about 7% found just once. CDR1 DFQATT and CDR2 SNEGSKA come from the germline V gene (reference sequence). V was trimmed by 0 bases and J by 2 bases, leaving 11 bases between them. The CDR3 is 15 amino acids. The data originate from a study of CD8 T cells in ankylosing spondylitis.

This sequence originates from a female donor with ankylosing spondylitis or in good health (not recorded which). This chain uses TRBV20-1 with TRBJ2-1, with D possibly being TRBD2 (6 bases). The sequencing sample was made of blood, either unsorted or a sorted T cell fraction (not recorded which). The CDR3 sequence is CSARDSAGTYNEQFF. The CDR3, as DNA: TGCAGTGCTAGAGATTCTGCGGGGACCTACAATGAGCAGTTCTTC.